A selection of T cell receptor beta chains follows, all from one sample in a study of early T cells in non-severe SARS-CoV-2 infection. In TCRdb, the 5' RACE reads were re-called with MiXCR into one record per CDR3 protein. The sample has some 61,000 distinct CDR3 sequences, about 10% seen once; the top ten hold around 4.1%. Sequencing was performed on whole blood. Receptors originate from an adult who was a healthcare worker with PCR-confirmed SARS-CoV-2 infection or an uninfected control (not recorded which). The conserved cysteine and the conserved F or W are not part of the CDR3 here. The order of the fields is V gene, J gene, CDR3 protein.

TRBV19,TRBJ1-1,ASRSAGTSNTEAF
TRBV30,TRBJ2-3,ATAGVSQDTQY
TRBV9,TRBJ2-2,ASSVDTGGTHGELF
TRBV10-2,TRBJ2-7,ASSPGPYEQY
TRBV7-9,TRBJ1-4,ASSLQGAANEKLF
TRBV5-1,TRBJ2-5,ASSPQAQETQY
TRBV6-5,TRBJ1-1,ASSRYTEAF
TRBV4-2,TRBJ2-1,ASSLGLAGGLNEQF
TRBV11-2,TRBJ2-7,ASSTDRASSYEQY
TRBV5-4,TRBJ2-5,ASSLDDPQTQY
TRBV12-3/TRBV12-4,TRBJ2-7,ASSTGYEQY
TRBV7-2,TRBJ2-7,ASSPSGSIYEQY
TRBV29-1,TRBJ1-3,SAQEGGGNTIY
TRBV15,TRBJ2-7,ATSRLGTAGAVEQY
TRBV6-2/TRBV6-3,TRBJ2-1,ASSYSVGLAVSYNEQF
TRBV18,TRBJ2-3,ASSPTGHGAGTDTQY
TRBV29-1,TRBJ1-4,SVTGADNEKLF
TRBV7-9,TRBJ1-1,ASSLEPGQGIPYLNTEAF
TRBV18,TRBJ1-4,ASSPLGGDEKLF
TRBV4-2,TRBJ1-1,ASSRLRETEAF
TRBV5-4,TRBJ2-5,ASSLGSERETQY
TRBV7-9,TRBJ1-1,ASRPPGQVSF
TRBV6-1,TRBJ2-2,ASSTLTSGGTGELF
TRBV3-1,TRBJ1-2,ASSQVRDRGYT
TRBV15,TRBJ2-7,ATSRSPTERAYEQY